A single sample is the source of the 3 T cell receptor beta chains below, sequenced in a study of breast tumors, draining lymph nodes, adjacent tissues. Axillary draining lymph nodes of breast cancer patients supplied the node samples. TCRdb redid the calling of the multiplex PCR reads with MiXCR, one entry per CDR3 protein. The sample shows around 140,000 distinct CDR3 sequences, approximately 20% of them seen only once. Sequenced material: axillary lymph node tissue. The receptors come from a female donor with breast cancer. Some clones in this sample may be carry-over from other donors' samples.

This clonotype was seen repeatedly, ten times or more. V and J are TRBV5-5 and TRBJ2-7; D is perhaps TRBD1 (6 bases). This CDR3 comprises 11 residues. V was trimmed by 2 bases and J by 12 bases, leaving 12 bases between them. Germline V CDR1 and CDR2: SGHKS, YYEKEE (reference sequence). The chain's CDR3 is CASSFGQRGYF. As DNA, the CDR3 is TGTGCCAGCAGCTTCGGACAGCGAGGGTACTTC.

This clonotype has more than one count but fewer than ten. The gene calls are TRBV11-3 and TRBJ2-2, with 12 bases fitting TRBD2. CDR1 and CDR2 (germline): SGHNT, YENEEA. V lost 7 bases and J lost 6; bases outside the gene matches: 12. The CDR3 covers 17 residues. For the CDR3, the DNA is TGTGCCAGCAAGGCGCCTAGCGGGAGGGCCGGTCCCGGGGAGCTGTTTTTT. It encodes CASKAPSGRAGPGELFF.

This clonotype occurred many times. The chain recombines TRBV10-3 with TRBJ2-5, with 7 bases matching TRBD2. The CDR3 consists of 13 residues. V was clipped by 4 bases and J by 1 base; unmatched bases: 0. CDR1 ENHRY and CDR2 SYGVKD come from the germline V gene. DNA of the CDR3: TGTGCCATCAGTGGGGGGGGCCAAGAGACCCAGTACTTC. Residues: CAISGGGQETQYF.